Following are 5 T cell receptor beta chains from one sample sequenced in a study of CD8 T cell repertoires and HIV-1 epitope variants. TCRdb keeps only in-frame clones here, not all; method: immunoSEQ multiplex PCR. The sample has about 5,600 clones, roughly 73% seen once; the top ten hold 35% to 50%. No antigen has been identified for these receptors. Sequenced: cultured CD8+ T cells derived from PBMCs. These receptors originate from a male donor with HIV.

This clone was seen a handful of times. V gene TRBV7-2 combines with J gene TRBJ2-7, with 10 positions matching TRBD2. The germline CDR1 and CDR2 sequences are SGHTA and FQGNSA. V trimming: 0 bases; J trimming: 8 bases; junction bases outside the gene matches: 10. This CDR3 is 16 amino acids long. CDR3 DNA: TGTGCCAGCAGCTTAGCTCAATCTAGCGGGGGTGAGAAGCAGTACTTC. Amino acid sequence: CASSLAQSSGGEKQYF.

The chain uses TRBV5-1 and TRBJ1-1; no firm D call. CDR3 length equals 16 residues. The V gene's germline CDR1 is SGHRS and CDR2 YFSETQ. V lost 1 base to trimming and J lost 2 bases, with 15 bases between them. CDR3 protein: CASSLRSRAANTEAFF. CDR3 coding DNA: TGCGCCAGCAGCTTGAGGAGCAGAGCTGCTAACACTGAAGCTTTCTTT.

The chain combines TRBV19 with TRBJ2-1; 7 bases align to TRBD2. The CDR3 is 14 residues long. The germline gives CDR1 LNHDA, CDR2 SQIVND (reference sequence). V trimming: 3 bases; J trimming: 5 bases; junction bases outside the gene matches: 4. CDR3 nucleotides: TGTGCCAGTAGTATCGGCGGGAGCAACAATGAGCAGTTCTTC. Its translation is CASSIGGSNNEQFF.

The CDR3 DNA follows: TGTGCCAGCAGCGCATCGACAGGGGGCGGCGGTAGCACCGGGGAGCTGTTTTTT. It yields the protein CASSASTGGGGSTGELFF. The rearrangement links TRBV7-6 to TRBJ2-2; 10 bases align to TRBD1. Unmatched junction bases numbered 13, after V lost 5 bases and J lost 4 bases. The germline V gene has CDR1 SGHVS and CDR2 FNYEAQ. CDR3 length: 18 amino acids.

The CDR3 sequence is CASSPGTGGVDTQYF. CDR3 nucleotide sequence: TGTGCCAGTAGTCCCGGGACAGGGGGCGTAGATACGCAGTATTTT. The V gene is TRBV19, the J gene TRBJ2-3; 12 nucleotides line up with TRBD1. The germline V gene has CDR1 LNHDA and CDR2 SQIVND (reference sequence). CDR3 length: 15 residues. Trimming took 5 bases from V and 5 from J; bases not matched to a gene: 5.